This T cell receptor (beta chain) derives from a study of graft-versus-host responses after intestinal transplantation. As for the study in general: Multivisceral, liver-intestinal, or isolated intestinal grafts were transplanted into recipients. Once they had received anti-thymocyte globulin induction, all recipients took tacrolimus and steroids for around 3 years. Findings and caveats of the study: Early post-transplant HvG declines tracked with peak circulating GvH clone levels.

Remarks on this clone: Its specificity is not known.

Trimming removed 7 bases at V and 0 bases at J, with 15 bases between. The germline V gene has CDR1 SNHLY and CDR2 FYNNEI. The CDR3 has 16 residues. The method was immunoSEQ multiplex PCR; TCRdb's version includes in-frame clones alone and lacks a portion of them. The table includes more than 55,000 clones, 70% to 90% detected once. The chain links TRBV2 to TRBJ2-2; D remains ambiguous. Sequences were derived from PBMCs, sampled 26 days after transplant. The source of this sequence is a human patient who received an intestinal transplant, so some T cells may come from the graft donor. The CDR3, as DNA: TGTGCCAGCACGAGTCCGATAGGAGCGAACACCGGGGAGCTGTTTTTT. Amino acids: CASTSPIGANTGELFF. Drawing the rest from reference TRBV2 and TRBJ2-2, the complete variable domain is EPEVTQTPSHQVTQMGQEVILRCVPISNHLYFYWYRQILGQKVEFLVSFYNNEISEKSEIFDDQFSVERPDGSNFTLKIRSTKLEDSAMYFCASTSPIGANTGELFFGEGSRLTVL.